This T cell receptor (beta chain) stems from a study of OX40 agonist ivuxolimab in advanced cancers. The protocol was immunoSEQ multiplex PCR, while the TCRdb copy is restricted to in-frame clones and leaves out a portion. The table has 55,000 to 90,000 clones, around 88% seen once; the top ten hold under 3%. Study-level findings and limits: Expanded clones were, on average, more numerous in CD8+ T cells than in CD4+. In the 0.1 to 3.0 mg/kg range, CD4+ and CD8+ blood T cells had expanded clonally by week 6.

Notes on this clone: Antigen specificity is unknown.

Sequenced here: CD4+ or CD8+ T cells sorted from blood, sampled in a trial of the OX40 agonist ivuxolimab. The sequence came from an adult with an advanced solid tumor such as melanoma, head and neck, liver or kidney cancer.

The CDR3 DNA reads TGTGCCAGCAGCGTGACGGGGCTTAGCTACGAGCAGTACTTC. It specifies CASSVTGLSYEQYF. V gene TRBV7-8 combines with J gene TRBJ2-7; the D call may be TRBD1 or TRBD2 (5 bases each). There are 14 residues in the CDR3. Germline assignment: CDR1 SGHVS and CDR2 FQNEAQ. V gave up 5 bases and J gave up 3 bases, with 14 bases separating them.